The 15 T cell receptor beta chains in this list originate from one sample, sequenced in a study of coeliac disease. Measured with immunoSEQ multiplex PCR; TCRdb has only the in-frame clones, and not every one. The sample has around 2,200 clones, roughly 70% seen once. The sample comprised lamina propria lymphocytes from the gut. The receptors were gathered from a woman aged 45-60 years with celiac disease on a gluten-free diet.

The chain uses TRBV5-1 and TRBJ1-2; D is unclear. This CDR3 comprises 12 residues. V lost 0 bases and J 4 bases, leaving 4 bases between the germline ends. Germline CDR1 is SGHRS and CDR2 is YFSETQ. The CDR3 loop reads CASSLDSYGYTF. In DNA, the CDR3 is TGCGCCAGCAGCTTGGACAGCTATGGCTACACCTTC.

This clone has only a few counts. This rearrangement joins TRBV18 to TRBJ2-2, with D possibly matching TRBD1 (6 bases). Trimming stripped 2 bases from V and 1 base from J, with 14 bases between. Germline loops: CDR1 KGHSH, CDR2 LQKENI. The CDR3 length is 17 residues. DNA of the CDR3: TGTGCCAGCTCACCATTTCAAGGCAGGGGGAACACCGGGGAGCTGTTTTTT. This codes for CASSPFQGRGNTGELFF.

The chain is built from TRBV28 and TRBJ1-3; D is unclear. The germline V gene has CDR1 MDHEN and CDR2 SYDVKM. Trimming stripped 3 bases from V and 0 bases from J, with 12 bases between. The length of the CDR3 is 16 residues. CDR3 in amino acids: CASSFPGRLSGNTIYF. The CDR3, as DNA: TGTGCCAGCAGTTTCCCGGGAAGGCTCTCTGGAAACACCATATATTTT. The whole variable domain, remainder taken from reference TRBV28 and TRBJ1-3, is DVKVTQSSRYLVKRTGEKVFLECVQDMDHENMFWYRQDPGLGLRLIYFSYDVKMKEKGDIPEGYSVSREKKERFSLILESASTNQTSMYLCASSFPGRLSGNTIYFGEGSWLTVV.

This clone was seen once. The CDR3 sequence: CASSLEDPAGEQFF. The CDR3 nucleotides read TGCGCCAGCAGCTTGGAAGATCCAGCGGGAGAGCAGTTCTTC. This chain joins TRBV5-1 and TRBJ2-1; 7 nucleotides match TRBD2. The CDR3 has 14 amino acids. Unmatched junction bases numbered 7, after V lost 0 bases and J lost 10 bases. Germline V gene sequence: CDR1 SGHRS, CDR2 YFSETQ. Using reference TRBV5-1 and TRBJ2-1 for the parts outside the CDR3, the full variable domain is KAGVTQTPRYLIKTRGQQVTLSCSPISGHRSVSWYQQTPGQGLQFLFEYFSETQRNKGNFPGRFSGRQFSNSRSEMNVSTLELGDSALYLCASSLEDPAGEQFFGPGTRLTVL.

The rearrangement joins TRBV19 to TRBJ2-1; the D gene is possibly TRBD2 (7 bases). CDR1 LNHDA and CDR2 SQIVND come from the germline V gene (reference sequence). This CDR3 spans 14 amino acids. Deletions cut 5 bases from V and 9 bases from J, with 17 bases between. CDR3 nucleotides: TGTGCCAGTAGTCTAGTCCGGGGGGCAGGTGAGCAGTTCTTC. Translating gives CASSLVRGAGEQFF.

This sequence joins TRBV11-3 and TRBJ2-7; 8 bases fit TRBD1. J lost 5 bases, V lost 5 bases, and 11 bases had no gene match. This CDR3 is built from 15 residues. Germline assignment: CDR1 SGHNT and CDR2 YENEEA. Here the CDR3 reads CASSPRQGTSDEQYF. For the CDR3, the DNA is TGTGCCAGCAGCCCACGACAGGGGACAAGCGACGAGCAGTACTTC.

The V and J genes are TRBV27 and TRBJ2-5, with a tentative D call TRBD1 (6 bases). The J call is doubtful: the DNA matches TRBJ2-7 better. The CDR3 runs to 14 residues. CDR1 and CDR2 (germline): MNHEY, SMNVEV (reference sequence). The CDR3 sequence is CASREGQTAYEQYF. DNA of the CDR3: TGTGCCAGCAGGGAAGGACAGACAGCCTACGAGCAGTACTTC.

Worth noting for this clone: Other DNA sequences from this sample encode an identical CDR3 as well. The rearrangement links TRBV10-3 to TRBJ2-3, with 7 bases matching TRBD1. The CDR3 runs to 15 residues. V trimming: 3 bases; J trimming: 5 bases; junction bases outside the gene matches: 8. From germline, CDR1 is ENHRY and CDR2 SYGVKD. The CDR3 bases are TGTGCCATCAGTGACCTGACAGGGACGGGAGATACGCAGTATTTT. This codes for CAISDLTGTGDTQYF.

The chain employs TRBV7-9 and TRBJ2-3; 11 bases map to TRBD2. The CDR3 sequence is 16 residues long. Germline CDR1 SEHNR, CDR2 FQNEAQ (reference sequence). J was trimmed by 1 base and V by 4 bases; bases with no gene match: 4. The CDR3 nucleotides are TGTGCCAGCAGCTCTCAGACTAGCGGGGGCACAGATACGCAGTATTTT. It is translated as CASSSQTSGGTDTQYF. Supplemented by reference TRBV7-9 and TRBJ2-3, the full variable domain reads DTGVSQNPRHKITKRGQNVTFRCDPISEHNRLYWYRQTLGQGPEFLTYFQNEAQLEKSRLLSDRFSAERPKGSFSTLEIQRTEQGDSAMYLCASSSQTSGGTDTQYFGPGTRLTVL.

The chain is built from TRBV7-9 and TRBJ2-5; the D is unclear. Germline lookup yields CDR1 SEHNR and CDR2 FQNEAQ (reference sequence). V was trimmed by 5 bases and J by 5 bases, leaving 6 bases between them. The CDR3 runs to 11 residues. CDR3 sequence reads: CASSRSETQYF. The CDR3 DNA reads TGTGCCAGCAGCCGTTCCGAGACCCAGTACTTC.

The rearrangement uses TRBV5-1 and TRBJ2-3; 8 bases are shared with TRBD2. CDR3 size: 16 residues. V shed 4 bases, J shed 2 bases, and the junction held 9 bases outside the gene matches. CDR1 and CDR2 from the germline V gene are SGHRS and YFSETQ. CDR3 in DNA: TGCGCCAGCAGCGGGGTAGCGGGGCCACCCACAGATACGCAGTATTTT. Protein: CASSGVAGPPTDTQYF.

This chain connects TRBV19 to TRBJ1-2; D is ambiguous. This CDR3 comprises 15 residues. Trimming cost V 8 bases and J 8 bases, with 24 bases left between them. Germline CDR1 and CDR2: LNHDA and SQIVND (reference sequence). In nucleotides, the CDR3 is TGTGCCAGTCTCGGTACTCAATCATGGAGTATCGGCTACACCTTC. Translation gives CASLGTQSWSIGYTF.

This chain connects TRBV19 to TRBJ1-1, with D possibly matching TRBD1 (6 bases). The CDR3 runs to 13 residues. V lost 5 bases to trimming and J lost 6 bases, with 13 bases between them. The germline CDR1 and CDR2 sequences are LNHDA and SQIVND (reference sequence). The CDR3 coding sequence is TGTGCCAGTAGTTTCATCCAGGGGTCTGAAGCTTTCTTT. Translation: CASSFIQGSEAFF.

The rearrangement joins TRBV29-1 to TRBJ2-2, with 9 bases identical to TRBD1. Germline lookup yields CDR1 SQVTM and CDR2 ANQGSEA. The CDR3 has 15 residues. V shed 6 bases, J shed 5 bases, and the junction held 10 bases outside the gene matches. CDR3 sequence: CSVGVGQGVTGELFF. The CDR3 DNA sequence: TGCAGCGTGGGCGTGGGACAGGGAGTAACCGGGGAGCTGTTTTTT.

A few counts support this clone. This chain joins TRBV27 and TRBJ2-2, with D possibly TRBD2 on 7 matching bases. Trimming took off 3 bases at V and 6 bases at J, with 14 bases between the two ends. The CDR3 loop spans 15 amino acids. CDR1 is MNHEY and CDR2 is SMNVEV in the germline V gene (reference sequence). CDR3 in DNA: TGTGCCAGCAGTTTTGGGGGGGGCGCGGCCGGGGAGCTGTTTTTT. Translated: CASSFGGGAAGELFF.